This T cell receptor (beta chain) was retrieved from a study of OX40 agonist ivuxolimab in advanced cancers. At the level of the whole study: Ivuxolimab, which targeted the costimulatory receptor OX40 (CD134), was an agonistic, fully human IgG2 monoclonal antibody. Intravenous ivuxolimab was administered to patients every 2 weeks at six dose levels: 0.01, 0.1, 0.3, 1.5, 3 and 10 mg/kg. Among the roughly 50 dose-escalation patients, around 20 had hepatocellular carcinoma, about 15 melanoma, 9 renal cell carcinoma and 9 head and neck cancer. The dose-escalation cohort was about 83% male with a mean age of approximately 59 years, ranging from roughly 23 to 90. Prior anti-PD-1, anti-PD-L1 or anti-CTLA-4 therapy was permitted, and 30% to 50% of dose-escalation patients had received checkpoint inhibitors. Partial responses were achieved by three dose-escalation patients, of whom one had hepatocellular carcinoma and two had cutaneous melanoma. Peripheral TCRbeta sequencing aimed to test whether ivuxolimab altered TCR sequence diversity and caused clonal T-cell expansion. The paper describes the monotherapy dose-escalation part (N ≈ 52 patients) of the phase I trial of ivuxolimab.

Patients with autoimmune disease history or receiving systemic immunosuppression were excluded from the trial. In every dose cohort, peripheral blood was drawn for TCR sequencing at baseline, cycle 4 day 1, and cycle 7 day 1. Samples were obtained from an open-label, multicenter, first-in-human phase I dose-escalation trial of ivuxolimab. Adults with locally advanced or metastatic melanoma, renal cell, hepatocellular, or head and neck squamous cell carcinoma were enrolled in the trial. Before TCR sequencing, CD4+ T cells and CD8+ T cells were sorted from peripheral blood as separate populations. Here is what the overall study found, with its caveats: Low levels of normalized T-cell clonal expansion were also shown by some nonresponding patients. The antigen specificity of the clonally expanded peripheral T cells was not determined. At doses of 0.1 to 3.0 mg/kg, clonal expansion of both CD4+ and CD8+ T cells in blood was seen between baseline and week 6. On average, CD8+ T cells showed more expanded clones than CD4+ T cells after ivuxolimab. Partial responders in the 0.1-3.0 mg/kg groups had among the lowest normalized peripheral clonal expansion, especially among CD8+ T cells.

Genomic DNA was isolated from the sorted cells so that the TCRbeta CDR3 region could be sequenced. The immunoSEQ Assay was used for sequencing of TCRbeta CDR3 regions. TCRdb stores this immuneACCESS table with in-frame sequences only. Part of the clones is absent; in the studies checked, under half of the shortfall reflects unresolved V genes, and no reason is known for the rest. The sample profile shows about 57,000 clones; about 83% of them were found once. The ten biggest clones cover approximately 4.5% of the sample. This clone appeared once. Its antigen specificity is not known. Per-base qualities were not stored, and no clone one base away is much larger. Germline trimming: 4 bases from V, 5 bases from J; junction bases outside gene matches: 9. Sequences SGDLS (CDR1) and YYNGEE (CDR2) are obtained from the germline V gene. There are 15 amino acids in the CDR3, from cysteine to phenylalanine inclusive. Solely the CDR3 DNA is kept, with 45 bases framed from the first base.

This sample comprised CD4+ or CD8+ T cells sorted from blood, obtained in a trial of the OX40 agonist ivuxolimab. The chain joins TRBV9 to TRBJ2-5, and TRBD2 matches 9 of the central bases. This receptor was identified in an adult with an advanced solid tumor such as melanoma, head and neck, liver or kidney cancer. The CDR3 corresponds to CASSPRGGAGETQYF. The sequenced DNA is TGTGCCAGCAGCCCACGCGGGGGGGCCGGGGAGACCCAGTACTTC.